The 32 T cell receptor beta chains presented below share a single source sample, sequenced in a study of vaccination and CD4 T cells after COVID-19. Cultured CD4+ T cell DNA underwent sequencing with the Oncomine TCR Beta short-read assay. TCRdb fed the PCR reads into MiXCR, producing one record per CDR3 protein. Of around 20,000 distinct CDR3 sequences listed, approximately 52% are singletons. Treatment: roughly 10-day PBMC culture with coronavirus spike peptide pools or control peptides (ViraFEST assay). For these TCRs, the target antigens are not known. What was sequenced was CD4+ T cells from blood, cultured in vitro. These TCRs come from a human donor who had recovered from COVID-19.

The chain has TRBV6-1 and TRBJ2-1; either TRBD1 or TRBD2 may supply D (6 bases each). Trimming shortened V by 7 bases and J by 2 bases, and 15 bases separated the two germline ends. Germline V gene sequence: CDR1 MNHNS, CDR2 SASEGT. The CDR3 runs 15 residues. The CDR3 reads CASKNEGGTYNEQFF. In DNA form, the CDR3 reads TGTGCCAGCAAGAATGAGGGGGGAACCTACAATGAGCAGTTCTTC.

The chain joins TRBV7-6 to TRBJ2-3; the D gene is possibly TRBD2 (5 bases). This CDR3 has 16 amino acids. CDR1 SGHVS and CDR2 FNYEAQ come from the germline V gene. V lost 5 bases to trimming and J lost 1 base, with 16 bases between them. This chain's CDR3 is CASSPAASGRTDTQYF. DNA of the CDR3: TGTGCCAGCAGCCCCGCGGCCAGCGGCCGCACAGATACGCAGTATTTT.

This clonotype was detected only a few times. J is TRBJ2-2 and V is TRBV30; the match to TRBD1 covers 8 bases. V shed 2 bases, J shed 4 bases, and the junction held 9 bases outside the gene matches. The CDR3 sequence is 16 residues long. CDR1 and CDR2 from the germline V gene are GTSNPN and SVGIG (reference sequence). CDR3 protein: CAWSQTRDRRTGELFF. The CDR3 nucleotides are TGTGCCTGGAGTCAAACCCGGGACAGGCGCACCGGGGAGCTGTTTTTT.

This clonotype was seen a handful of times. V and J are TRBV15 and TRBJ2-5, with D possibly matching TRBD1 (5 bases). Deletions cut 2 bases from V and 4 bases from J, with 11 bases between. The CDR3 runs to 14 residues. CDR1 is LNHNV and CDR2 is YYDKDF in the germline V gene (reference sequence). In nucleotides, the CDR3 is TGTGCCACCAGCAGACCCCAAGGGGCAGAGACCCAGTACTTC. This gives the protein CATSRPQGAETQYF.

Here the CDR3 DNA reads TGTGCCAGCAGTCCGGCCGGGACGGTAAACTATGGCTACACCTTC. This sequence encodes CASSPAGTVNYGYTF. V and J are TRBV28 and TRBJ1-2; D may be TRBD1 (5 bases). The ends were cut back, 5 bases at V and 2 bases at J, with 15 bases in the middle. Germline loops: CDR1 MDHEN, CDR2 SYDVKM. The CDR3 sequence is 15 residues long.

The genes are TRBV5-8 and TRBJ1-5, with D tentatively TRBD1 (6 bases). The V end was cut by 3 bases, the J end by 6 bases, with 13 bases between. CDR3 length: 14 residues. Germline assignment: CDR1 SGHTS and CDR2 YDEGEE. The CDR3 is CASSSLGGSQPQHF. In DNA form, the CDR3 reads TGTGCCAGCAGCTCCCTGGGGGGCTCTCAGCCCCAGCATTTT.

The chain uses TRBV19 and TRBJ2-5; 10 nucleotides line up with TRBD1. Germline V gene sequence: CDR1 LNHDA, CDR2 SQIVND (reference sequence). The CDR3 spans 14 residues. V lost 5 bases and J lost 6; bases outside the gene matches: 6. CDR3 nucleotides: TGTGCCAGTAGTCACGACAGGGGGCTGAAGACCCAGTACTTC. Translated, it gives CASSHDRGLKTQYF.

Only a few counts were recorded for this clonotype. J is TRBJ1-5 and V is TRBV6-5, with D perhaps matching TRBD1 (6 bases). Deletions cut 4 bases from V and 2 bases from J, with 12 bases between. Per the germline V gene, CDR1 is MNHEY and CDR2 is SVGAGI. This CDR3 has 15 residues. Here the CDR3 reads CASSSPGAGNQPQHF. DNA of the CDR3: TGTGCCAGCAGTTCCCCGGGGGCAGGCAATCAGCCCCAGCATTTT.

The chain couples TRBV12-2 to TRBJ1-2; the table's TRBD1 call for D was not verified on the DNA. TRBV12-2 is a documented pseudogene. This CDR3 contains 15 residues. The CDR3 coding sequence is TGTGCAAGTCGCTTAGCGGGGACCCACGGCAATGGCTACACCTTC. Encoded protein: CASRLAGTHGNGYTF.

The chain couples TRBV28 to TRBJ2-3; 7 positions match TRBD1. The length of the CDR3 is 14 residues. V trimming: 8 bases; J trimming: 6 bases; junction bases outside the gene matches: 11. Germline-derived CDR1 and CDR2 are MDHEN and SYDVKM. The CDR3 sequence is CASSGGSKVDTQYF. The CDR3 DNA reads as TGTGCCAGCTCAGGGGGATCGAAGGTCGATACGCAGTATTTT.

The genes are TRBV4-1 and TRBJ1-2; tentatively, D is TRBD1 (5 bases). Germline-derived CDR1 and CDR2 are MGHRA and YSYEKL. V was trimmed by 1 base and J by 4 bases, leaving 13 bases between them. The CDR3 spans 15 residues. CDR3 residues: CASSQGFAGPYGYTF. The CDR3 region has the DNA TGCGCCAGCAGCCAAGGGTTTGCAGGGCCCTATGGCTACACCTTC.

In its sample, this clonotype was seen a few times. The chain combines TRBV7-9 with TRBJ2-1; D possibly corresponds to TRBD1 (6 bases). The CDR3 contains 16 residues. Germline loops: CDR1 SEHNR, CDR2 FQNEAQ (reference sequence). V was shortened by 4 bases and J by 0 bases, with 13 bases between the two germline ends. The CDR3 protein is CASSWVGAYSYNEQFF. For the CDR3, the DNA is TGTGCCAGCAGCTGGGTGGGGGCTTACTCCTACAATGAGCAGTTCTTC.

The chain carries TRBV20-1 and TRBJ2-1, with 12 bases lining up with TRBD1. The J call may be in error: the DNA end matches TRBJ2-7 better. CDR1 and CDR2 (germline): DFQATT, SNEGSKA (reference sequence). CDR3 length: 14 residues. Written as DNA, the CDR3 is TGCAGTGCAAGCGGGGGACAGGGGGCATCCGAGCAGTACTTC. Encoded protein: CSASGGQGASEQYF.

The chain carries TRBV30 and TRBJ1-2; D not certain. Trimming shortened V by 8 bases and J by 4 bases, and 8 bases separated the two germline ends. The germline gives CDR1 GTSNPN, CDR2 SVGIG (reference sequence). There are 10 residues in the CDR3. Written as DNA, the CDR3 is TGTGCCCAGAGTGGCTATGGCTACACCTTC. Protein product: CAQSGYGYTF. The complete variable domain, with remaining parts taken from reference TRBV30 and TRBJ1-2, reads SQTIHQWPATLVQPVGSPLSLECTVEGTSNPNLYWYRQAAGRGLQLLFYSVGIGQISSEVPQNLSASRPQDRQFILSSKKLLLSDSGFYLCAQSGYGYTFGSGTRLTVV.

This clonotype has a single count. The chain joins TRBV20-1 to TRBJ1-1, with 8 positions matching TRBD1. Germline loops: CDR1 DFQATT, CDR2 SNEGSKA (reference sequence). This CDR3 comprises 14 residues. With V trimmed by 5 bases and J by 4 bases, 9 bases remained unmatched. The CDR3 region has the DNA TGCAGTGCTCCTCGATTAACAGGGGGCACTGAAGCTTTCTTT. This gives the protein CSAPRLTGGTEAFF.

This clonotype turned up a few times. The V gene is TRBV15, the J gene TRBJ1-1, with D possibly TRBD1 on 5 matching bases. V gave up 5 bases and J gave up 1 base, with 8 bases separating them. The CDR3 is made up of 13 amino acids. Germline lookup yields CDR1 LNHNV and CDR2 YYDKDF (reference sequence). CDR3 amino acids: CATSRDRNTEAFF. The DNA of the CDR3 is TGTGCCACCAGCCGCGACAGGAACACTGAAGCTTTCTTT.

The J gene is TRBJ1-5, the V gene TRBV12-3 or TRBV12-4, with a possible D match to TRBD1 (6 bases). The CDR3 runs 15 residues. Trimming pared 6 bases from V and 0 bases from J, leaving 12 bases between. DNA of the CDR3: TGTGCCAGCAGCCCCAGGGGTTATAGCAATCAGCCCCAGCATTTT. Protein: CASSPRGYSNQPQHF.

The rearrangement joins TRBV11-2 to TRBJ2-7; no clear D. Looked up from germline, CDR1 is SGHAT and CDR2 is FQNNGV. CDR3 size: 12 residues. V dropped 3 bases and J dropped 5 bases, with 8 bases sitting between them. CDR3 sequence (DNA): TGTGCCAGCAGCTTCCCTATTGACGAGCAGTACTTC. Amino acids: CASSFPIDEQYF.

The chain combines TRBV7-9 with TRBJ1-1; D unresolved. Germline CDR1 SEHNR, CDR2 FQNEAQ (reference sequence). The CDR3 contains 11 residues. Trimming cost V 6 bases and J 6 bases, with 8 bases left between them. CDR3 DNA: TGTGCCAGCAGGCCGTTGTCTGAAGCTTTCTTT. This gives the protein CASRPLSEAFF.

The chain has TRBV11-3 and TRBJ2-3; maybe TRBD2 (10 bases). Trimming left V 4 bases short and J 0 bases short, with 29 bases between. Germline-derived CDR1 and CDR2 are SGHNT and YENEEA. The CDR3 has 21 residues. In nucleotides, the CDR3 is TGTGCCAGCAGCTCCCCTTGGACAGGGGCTCTAGCGGGAGTTAGCACAGATACGCAGTATTTT. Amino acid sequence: CASSSPWTGALAGVSTDTQYF.

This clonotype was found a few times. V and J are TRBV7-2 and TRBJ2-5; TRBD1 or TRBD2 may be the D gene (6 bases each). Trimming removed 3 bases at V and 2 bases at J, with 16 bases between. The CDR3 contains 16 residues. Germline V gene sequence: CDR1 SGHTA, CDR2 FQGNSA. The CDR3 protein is CASSFRGGTIQETQYF. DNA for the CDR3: TGTGCCAGCAGCTTTCGTGGAGGGACAATTCAAGAGACCCAGTACTTC.

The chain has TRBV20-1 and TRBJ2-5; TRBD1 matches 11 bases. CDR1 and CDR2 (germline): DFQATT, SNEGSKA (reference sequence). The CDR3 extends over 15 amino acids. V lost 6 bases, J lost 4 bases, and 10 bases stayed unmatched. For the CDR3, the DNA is TGCAGTGCGAGCACCGGACAGGGGGCAGGAGAGACCCAGTACTTC. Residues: CSASTGQGAGETQYF.

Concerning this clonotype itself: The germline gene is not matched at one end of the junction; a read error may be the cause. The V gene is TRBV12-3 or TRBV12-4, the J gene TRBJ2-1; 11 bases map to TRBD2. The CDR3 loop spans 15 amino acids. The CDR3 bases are TGTGCCAGCAGTCTAGCGGGGGGCCCCTACAATGAGCAGTTCTTC. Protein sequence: CASSLAGGPYNEQFF.

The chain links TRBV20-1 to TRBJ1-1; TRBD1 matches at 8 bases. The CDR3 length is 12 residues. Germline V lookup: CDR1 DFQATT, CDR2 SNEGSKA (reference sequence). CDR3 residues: CSWYRGDTEAFF. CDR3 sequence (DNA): TGCAGCTGGTACAGGGGGGACACTGAAGCTTTCTTT.

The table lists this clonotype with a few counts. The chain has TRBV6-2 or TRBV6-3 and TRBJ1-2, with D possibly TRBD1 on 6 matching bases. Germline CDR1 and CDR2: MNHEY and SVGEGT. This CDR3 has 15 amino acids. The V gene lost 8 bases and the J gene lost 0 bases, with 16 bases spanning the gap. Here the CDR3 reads CASWEWTATNYGYTF. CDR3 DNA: TGTGCCAGCTGGGAGTGGACAGCTACTAACTATGGCTACACCTTC.

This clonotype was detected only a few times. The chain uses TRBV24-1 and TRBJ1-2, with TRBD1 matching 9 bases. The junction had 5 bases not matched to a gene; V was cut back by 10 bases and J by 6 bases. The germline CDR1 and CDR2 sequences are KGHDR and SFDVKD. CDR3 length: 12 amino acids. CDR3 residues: CATRDRVNGYTF. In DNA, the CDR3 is TGTGCCACTCGGGACAGGGTGAATGGCTACACCTTC.

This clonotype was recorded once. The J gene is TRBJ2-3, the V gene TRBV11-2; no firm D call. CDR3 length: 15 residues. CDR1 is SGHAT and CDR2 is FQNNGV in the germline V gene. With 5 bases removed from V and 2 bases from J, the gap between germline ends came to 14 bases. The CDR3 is CASSPGPTATDTQYF. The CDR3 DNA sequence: TGTGCCAGCAGCCCCGGGCCCACCGCCACAGATACGCAGTATTTT.

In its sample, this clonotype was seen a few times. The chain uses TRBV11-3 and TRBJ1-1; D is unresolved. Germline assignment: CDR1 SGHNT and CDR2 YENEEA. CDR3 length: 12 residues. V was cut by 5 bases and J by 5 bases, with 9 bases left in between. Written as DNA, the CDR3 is TGTGCCAGCAGCCTCCTGGGAACTGAAGCTTTCTTT. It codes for CASSLLGTEAFF.

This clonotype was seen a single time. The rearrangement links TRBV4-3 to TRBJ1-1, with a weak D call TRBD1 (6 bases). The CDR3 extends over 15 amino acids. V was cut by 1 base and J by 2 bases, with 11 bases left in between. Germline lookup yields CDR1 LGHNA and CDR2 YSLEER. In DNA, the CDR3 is TGCGCCAGCAGCCAAGGGGGGCACAGAAACACTGAAGCTTTCTTT. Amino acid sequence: CASSQGGHRNTEAFF.

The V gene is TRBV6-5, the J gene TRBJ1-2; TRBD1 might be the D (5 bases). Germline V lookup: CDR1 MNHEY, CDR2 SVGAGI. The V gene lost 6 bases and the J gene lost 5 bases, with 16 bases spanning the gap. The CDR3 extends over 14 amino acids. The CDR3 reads CASRYHSTGYGYTF. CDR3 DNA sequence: TGTGCCAGCAGGTACCATAGTACAGGATATGGCTACACCTTC.

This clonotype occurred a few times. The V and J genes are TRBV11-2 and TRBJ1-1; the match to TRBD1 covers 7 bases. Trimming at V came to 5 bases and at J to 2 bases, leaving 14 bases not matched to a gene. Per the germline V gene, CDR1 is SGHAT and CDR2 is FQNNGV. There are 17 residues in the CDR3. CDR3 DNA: TGTGCCAGCAGCCCACTCCCAAAGGGGGCTCAAAACACTGAAGCTTTCTTT. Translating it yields CASSPLPKGAQNTEAFF.

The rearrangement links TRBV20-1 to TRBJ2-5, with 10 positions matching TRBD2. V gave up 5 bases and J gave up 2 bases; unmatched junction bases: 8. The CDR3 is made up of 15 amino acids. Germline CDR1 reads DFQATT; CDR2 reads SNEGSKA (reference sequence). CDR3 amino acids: CSAPGGSGGQETQYF. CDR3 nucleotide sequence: TGCAGTGCTCCTGGGGGTAGCGGGGGGCAAGAGACCCAGTACTTC.